These 18 T cell receptor beta chains originate from one sample sequenced in a study of cytomegalovirus exposure and HLA in healthy donors (dated by TCRdb to 2017 to 2019). The library relied on the immunoSEQ multiplex PCR assay. For the multiplex PCR, a mixture combining 60 forward primers for TCR Vbeta segments and 13 reverse primers for TCR Jbeta segments was used. TCRdb provides this immuneACCESS table in a form limited to in-frame rearrangements. Some clones are lacking; in checked studies, under half of them reflect an unresolved V gene, and why the rest are absent is not known. For this sample there are approximately 91,000 clones; more than 65% appear just once. The ten most abundant clones make up approximately 10% of the sample. Sample: PBMCs. These receptors originate from a human donor in good health.

This clone was observed a few times. This chain links TRBV7-2 with TRBJ2-1, with D tentatively TRBD2 (6 bases). V was pared by 5 bases and J by 0 bases, with 11 bases between. Looked up from germline, CDR1 is SGHTA and CDR2 is FQGNSA. This CDR3 contains 15 residues. The CDR3 protein is CASSPAGGSYNEQFF. In DNA form, the CDR3 reads TGTGCCAGCAGCCCCGCCGGGGGCTCCTACAATGAGCAGTTCTTC.

The gene calls are TRBV9 and TRBJ2-5; a weak D match, TRBD2 (5 bases). The germline gives CDR1 SGDLS, CDR2 YYNGEE. This CDR3 has 18 residues. Trimming left V 3 bases short and J 1 base short, with 22 bases between. The CDR3 nucleotides read TGTGCCAGCAGCGCCCCCCCCCTAGGTCAGAGGGTCCAAGAGACCCAGTACTTC. It translates to CASSAPPLGQRVQETQYF. Full variable domain (missing parts from reference TRBV9 and TRBJ2-5): DSGVTQTPKHLITATGQRVTLRCSPRSGDLSVYWYQQSLDQGLQFLIQYYNGEERAKGNILERFSAQQFPDLHSELNLSSLELGDSALYFCASSAPPLGQRVQETQYFGPGTRLLVL.

As DNA, the CDR3 is TGTGCCGGAAGGGCTAGCCTCAGCACAGATACGCAGTATTTT. Its translation is CAGRASLSTDTQYF. The chain joins TRBV2 to TRBJ2-3; the D gene is possibly TRBD2 (5 bases). CDR1 and CDR2 (germline): SNHLY, FYNNEI. The CDR3 contains 14 residues. Trimming took 11 bases from V and 0 from J, leaving 15 bases between them.

This rearrangement joins TRBV5-1 to TRBJ2-1, with 7 bases that match TRBD1. The CDR3 has 14 amino acids. Trimming cost V 1 base and J 8 bases; bases outside gene matches: 6. The germline CDR1 and CDR2 sequences are SGHRS and YFSETQ. DNA for the CDR3: TGCGCCAGCAGCTTGAGGACAGGCAAAGATGAGCAGTTCTTC. Amino acids: CASSLRTGKDEQFF.

The chain couples TRBV29-1 to TRBJ2-2, with unresolved D. The V gene lost 1 base and the J gene lost 2 bases, with 8 bases spanning the gap. The CDR3 length is 14 residues. Germline-derived CDR1 and CDR2 are SQVTM and ANQGSEA. As DNA, the CDR3 is TGCAGCGTTGAAGTGGGCAGTAACACCGGGGAGCTGTTTTTT. This translates into CSVEVGSNTGELFF.

This sequence joins TRBV7-9 and TRBJ2-7; 7 nucleotides align to TRBD1. Looked up from germline, CDR1 is SEHNR and CDR2 is FQNEAQ (reference sequence). V dropped 5 bases and J dropped 2; count of bases not matched to a gene: 6. This CDR3 spans 14 amino acids. CDR3 in amino acids: CASSPLTGTYEQYF. CDR3 coding DNA: TGTGCCAGCAGCCCCCTGACAGGGACCTACGAGCAGTACTTC.

The J gene is TRBJ1-2, the V gene TRBV25-1; 8 bases agree with TRBD1. Per germline, CDR1 MGHDK and CDR2 SYGVNS. The CDR3 totals 12 residues. V lost 10 bases and J lost 4; bases outside the gene matches: 5. CDR3 residues: CATWTGTYGYTF. The CDR3 bases are TGTGCCACTTGGACAGGGACCTATGGCTACACCTTC.

Details on this clone: This likely traces to a read error, being one base from a far larger clone. The CDR3 loop is CASSLNTEKLFF. For the CDR3, the DNA is TGTGCCAGCAGCTTAAACACTGAAAAACTGTTTTTT. The genes are TRBV11-3 and TRBJ1-4; D gene ambiguous. CDR1 SGHNT and CDR2 YENEEA come from the germline V gene. This CDR3 has 12 residues. V was shortened by 2 bases and J by 7 bases, with 5 bases between the two germline ends.

The chain uses TRBV5-1 and TRBJ1-1; possibly TRBD1 for D (5 bases). Trimming cost V 1 base and J 4 bases, with 14 bases left between them. The germline V gene has CDR1 SGHRS and CDR2 YFSETQ. The CDR3 is 15 amino acids. DNA of the CDR3: TGCGCCAGCAGCTTGCTGGGAGGGGCCGGCACTGAAGCTTTCTTT. Translating it yields CASSLLGGAGTEAFF.

This clone was seen just once. The rearrangement links TRBV12-5 to TRBJ2-2; 8 bases agree with TRBD1. CDR3 length: 13 residues. Germline V gene lookup returns CDR1 LGHNT and CDR2 FRNRAP. With 6 bases clipped from V and 7 bases from J, the junction kept 4 bases outside the gene matches. CDR3 DNA sequence: TGTGCTAGTGGCCCACAGGGGGACGGGGAGCTGTTTTTT. Translating gives CASGPQGDGELFF.

The rearrangement joins TRBV29-1 to TRBJ1-4; 8 bases map to TRBD1. J lost 8 bases, V lost 6 bases, and 14 bases had no gene match. Germline V gene data show CDR1 as SQVTM and CDR2 as ANQGSEA. CDR3 length equals 15 residues. The CDR3 is CSVRNFQGAGEKLFF. In DNA form, the CDR3 reads TGCAGCGTCCGAAACTTTCAGGGGGCAGGGGAAAAACTGTTTTTT.

This clone was picked up one time. This sequence joins TRBV19 and TRBJ2-7, with D possibly matching TRBD1 (5 bases). The CDR3 spans 14 residues. V shed 3 bases and J shed 1 base, with 10 bases lying between them. Germline CDR1 LNHDA, CDR2 SQIVND (reference sequence). Written as DNA, the CDR3 is TGTGCCAGTAGTATCGGCAGGGTATCCTACGAGCAGTACTTC. Protein sequence: CASSIGRVSYEQYF.

V is TRBV15 and J is TRBJ1-5; 8 bases line up with TRBD1. The CDR3 has 16 residues. The germline gives CDR1 LNHNV, CDR2 YYDKDF (reference sequence). J gave up 3 bases and V 0 bases, and 4 bases lay outside the gene matches. CDR3 DNA sequence: TGTGCCACCAGCAGAGAGAGGACAGGGTTCAATCAGCCCCAGCATTTT. Its protein is CATSRERTGFNQPQHF.

The genes are TRBV18 and TRBJ2-3; 9 bases align to TRBD2. V shed 4 bases, J shed 6 bases, and the junction held 8 bases outside the gene matches. Germline assignment: CDR1 KGHSH and CDR2 LQKENI. The CDR3 sequence is 15 residues long. The CDR3 sequence is CASSLRVAGDDTQYF. In nucleotides, the CDR3 is TGTGCCAGCTCACTTCGGGTAGCGGGAGACGATACGCAGTATTTT.

This clone was seen a single time. The chain couples TRBV4-3 to TRBJ2-1; 7 positions match TRBD2. CDR1 LGHNA and CDR2 YSLEER come from the germline V gene. V was clipped by 0 bases and J by 3 bases; unmatched bases: 5. The CDR3 length is 16 residues. The CDR3 DNA sequence: TGCGCCAGCAGCCAAGATCTACTAGCGAACTACAATGAGCAGTTCTTC. Encoded protein: CASSQDLLANYNEQFF.

The chain employs TRBV6-5 and TRBJ2-3, with 13 bases matching TRBD2. The CDR3 loop spans 15 amino acids. From germline, CDR1 is MNHEY and CDR2 SVGAGI. V lost 6 bases, J lost 5 bases, and 5 bases stayed unmatched. The CDR3 spells CASSGTSGTVDTQYF. The DNA of the CDR3 is TGTGCCAGCAGCGGGACTAGCGGGACCGTAGATACGCAGTATTTT.

The V call is TRBV6-5, the J call TRBJ2-1; TRBD2 agrees at 8 bases. Germline trimming cut 2 bases from V and 12 bases from J; bases unmatched to any gene: 9. This CDR3 comprises 14 residues. Germline values: CDR1 MNHEY, CDR2 SVGAGI. In nucleotides, the CDR3 is TGTGCCAGCAGTTACGGGCGGGAGGCCAGGATGCAGTTCTTC. This gives the protein CASSYGREARMQFF.

The chain couples TRBV6-1 to TRBJ2-5; perhaps TRBD2 as D (7 bases). There are 14 residues in the CDR3. The germline gives CDR1 MNHNS, CDR2 SASEGT. V lost 11 bases, J lost 7 bases, and 23 bases lay in between. The chain's CDR3 is CAGGGPGPGATQYF. CDR3 nucleotide sequence: TGTGCCGGGGGGGGGCCAGGCCCCGGTGCGACCCAGTACTTC.